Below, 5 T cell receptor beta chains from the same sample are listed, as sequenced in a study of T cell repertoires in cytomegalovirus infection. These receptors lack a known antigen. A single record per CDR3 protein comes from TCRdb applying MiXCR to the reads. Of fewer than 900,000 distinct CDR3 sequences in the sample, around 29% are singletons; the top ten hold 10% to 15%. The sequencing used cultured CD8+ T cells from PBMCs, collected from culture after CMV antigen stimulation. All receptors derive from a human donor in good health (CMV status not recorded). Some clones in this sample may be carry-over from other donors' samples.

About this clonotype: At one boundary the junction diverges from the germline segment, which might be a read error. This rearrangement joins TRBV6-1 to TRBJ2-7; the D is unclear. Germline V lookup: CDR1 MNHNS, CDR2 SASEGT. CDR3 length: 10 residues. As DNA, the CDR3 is TGTTCCAGCAGTGCAGCAAGGCAGTACTTC. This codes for CSSSAARQYF.

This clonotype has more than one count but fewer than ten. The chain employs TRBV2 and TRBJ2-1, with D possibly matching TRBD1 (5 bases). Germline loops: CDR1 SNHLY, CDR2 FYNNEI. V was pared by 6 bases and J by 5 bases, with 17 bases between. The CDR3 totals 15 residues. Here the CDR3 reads CASSTTAFGDNEQFF. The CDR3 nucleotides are TGTGCCAGCAGCACGACAGCCTTTGGTGACAATGAGCAGTTCTTC.

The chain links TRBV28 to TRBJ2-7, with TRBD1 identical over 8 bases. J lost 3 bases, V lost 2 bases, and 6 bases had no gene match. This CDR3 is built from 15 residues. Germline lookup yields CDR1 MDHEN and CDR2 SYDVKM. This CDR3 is CASSLTGQGHYEQYV. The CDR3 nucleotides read TGTGCCAGCAGTTTAACCGGACAGGGACACTACGAGCAGTACGTC.

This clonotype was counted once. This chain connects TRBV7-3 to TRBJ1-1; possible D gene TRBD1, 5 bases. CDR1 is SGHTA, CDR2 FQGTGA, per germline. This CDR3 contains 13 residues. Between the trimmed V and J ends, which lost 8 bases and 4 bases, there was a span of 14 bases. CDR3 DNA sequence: TGTGCCAGCGGACCTCAGGGAGGCACTGAAGCTTTCTTT. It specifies CASGPQGGTEAFF.

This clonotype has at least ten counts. In DNA, the CDR3 is TGTGCCAGCAGCTTAGTTTACCCCAATGAGCAGTTCTTC. Translating it yields CASSLVYPNEQFF. V gene TRBV7-2 combines with J gene TRBJ2-1, with D hard to call. The CDR3 has 13 residues. CDR1 is SGHTA, CDR2 FQGNSA, per germline. Trimming cost V 1 base and J 6 bases, with 7 bases left between them.